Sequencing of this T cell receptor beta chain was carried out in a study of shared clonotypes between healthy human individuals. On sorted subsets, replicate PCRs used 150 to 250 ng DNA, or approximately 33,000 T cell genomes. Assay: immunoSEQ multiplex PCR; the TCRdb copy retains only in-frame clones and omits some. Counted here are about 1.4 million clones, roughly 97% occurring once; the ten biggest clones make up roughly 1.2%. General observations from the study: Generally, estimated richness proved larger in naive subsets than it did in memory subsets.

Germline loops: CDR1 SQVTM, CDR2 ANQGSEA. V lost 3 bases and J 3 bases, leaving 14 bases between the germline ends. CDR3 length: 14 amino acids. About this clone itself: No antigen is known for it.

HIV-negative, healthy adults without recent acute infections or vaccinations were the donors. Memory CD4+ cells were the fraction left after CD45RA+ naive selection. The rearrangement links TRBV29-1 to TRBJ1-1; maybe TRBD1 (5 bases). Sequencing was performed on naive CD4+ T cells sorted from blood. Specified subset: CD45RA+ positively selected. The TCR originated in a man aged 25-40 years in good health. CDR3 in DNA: TGCAGCGTTGAGAATCGGGCAGGGTACACTGAAGCTTTCTTT. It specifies CSVENRAGYTEAFF. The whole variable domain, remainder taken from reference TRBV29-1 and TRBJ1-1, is SAVISQKPSRDICQRGTSLTIQCQVDSQVTMMFWYRQQPGQSLTLIATANQGSEATYESGFVIDKFPISRPNLTFSTLTVSNMSPEDSSIYLCSVENRAGYTEAFFGQGTRLTVV.